This TCR beta chain was identified in a study of shared clonotypes between healthy human individuals. Findings and limits, study-wide: A generally larger estimated richness was seen in naive subsets than in memory subsets. When compared with the clonotypes that were shared by all four sorted-subset donors, the non-shared clonotypes turned out to have lower generation probabilities.

The CDR3 length is 15 residues. The V and J ends lost 5 bases and 2 bases, in that order; junction bases with no gene match: 2. Germline CDR1 reads SGHTA; CDR2 reads FQGNSA. This table comes from immunoSEQ multiplex PCR, and its TCRdb copy is limited to in-frame clones, with some not included. The data hold hundreds of thousands of clones, with nearly 97% observed a single time. Naive CD8 cells lacked CD45RO and underwent positive selection for CCR7, leaving out terminally differentiated effector memory CD45RA+ cells. With respect to this clone: The antigen remains undetermined.

Sequenced material: naive CD8+ T cells sorted from blood. The rearrangement uses TRBV7-2 and TRBJ2-1, with 11 bases fitting TRBD2. The source is a young woman in good health. The CDR3 DNA sequence: TGTGCCAGCAGCAAACTAGCGGGAGCCTACAATGAGCAGTTCTTC. Protein: CASSKLAGAYNEQFF. The variable domain in full, with the rest retrieved from reference TRBV7-2 and TRBJ2-1, is GAGVSQSPSNKVTEKGKDVELRCDPISGHTALYWYRQSLGQGLEFLIYFQGNSAPDKSGLPSDRFSAERTGGSVSTLTIQRTQQEDSAVYLCASSKLAGAYNEQFFGPGTRLTVL.